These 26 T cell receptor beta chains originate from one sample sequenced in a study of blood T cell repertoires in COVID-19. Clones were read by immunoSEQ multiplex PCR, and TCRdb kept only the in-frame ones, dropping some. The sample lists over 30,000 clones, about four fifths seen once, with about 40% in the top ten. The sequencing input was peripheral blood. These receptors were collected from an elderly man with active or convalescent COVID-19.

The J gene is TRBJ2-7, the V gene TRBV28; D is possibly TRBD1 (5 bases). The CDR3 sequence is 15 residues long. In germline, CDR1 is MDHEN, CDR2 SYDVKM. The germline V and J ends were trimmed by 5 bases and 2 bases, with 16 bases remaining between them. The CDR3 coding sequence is TGTGCCAGCAGTCTCACCACAGGATCGACCTACGAGCAGTACTTC. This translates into CASSLTTGSTYEQYF.

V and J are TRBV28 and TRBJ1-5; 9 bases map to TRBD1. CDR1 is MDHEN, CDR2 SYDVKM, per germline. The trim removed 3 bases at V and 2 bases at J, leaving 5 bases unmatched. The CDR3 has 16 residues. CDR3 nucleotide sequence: TGTGCCAGCAGTTTTATAGGGGACAGGGGCAATCAGCCCCAGCATTTT. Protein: CASSFIGDRGNQPQHF.

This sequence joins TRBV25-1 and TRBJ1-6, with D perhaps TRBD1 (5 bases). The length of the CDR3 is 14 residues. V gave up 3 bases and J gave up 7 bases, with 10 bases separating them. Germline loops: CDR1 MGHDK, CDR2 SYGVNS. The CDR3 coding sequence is TGTGCCAGCAGTGAGGGGCAGGTCAATTCACCCCTCCACTTT. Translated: CASSEGQVNSPLHF.

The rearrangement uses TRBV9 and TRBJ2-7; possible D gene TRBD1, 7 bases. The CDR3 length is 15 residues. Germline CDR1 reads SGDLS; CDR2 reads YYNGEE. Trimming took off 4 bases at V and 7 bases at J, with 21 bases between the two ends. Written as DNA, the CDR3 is TGTGCCAGCAGCCCGCAGGGGGGAAATGTCCTGGAGCAGTACTTC. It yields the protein CASSPQGGNVLEQYF.

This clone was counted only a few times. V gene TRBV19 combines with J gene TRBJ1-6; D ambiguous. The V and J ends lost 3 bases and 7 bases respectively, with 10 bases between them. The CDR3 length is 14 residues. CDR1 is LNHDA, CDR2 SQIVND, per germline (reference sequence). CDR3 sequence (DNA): TGTGCCAGTAGTATGCGGGTCTACAATTCACCCCTCCACTTT. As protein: CASSMRVYNSPLHF.

As DNA, the CDR3 is TGTGCCAGCAGCTTAGAAACCCGAGGACTATGGGGCTACACCTTC. Protein sequence: CASSLETRGLWGYTF. V is TRBV11-2 and J is TRBJ1-2; D unresolved. CDR1 is SGHAT, CDR2 FQNNGV, per germline. The length of the CDR3 is 15 residues. V shed 0 bases and J shed 8 bases, with 16 bases lying between them.

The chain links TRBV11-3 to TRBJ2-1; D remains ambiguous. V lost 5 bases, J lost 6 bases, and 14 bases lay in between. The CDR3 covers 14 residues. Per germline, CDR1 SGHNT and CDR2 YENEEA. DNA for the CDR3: TGTGCCAGCAGCCCCGGGTCCGGAAGCAATGAGCAGTTCTTC. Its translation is CASSPGSGSNEQFF.

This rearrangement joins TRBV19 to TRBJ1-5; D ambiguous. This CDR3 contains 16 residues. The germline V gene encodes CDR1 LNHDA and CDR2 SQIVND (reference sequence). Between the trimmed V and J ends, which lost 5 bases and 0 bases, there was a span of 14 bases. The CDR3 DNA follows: TGTGCCAGTAGTCCCCGGGGAGGATATAGCAATCAGCCCCAGCATTTT. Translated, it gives CASSPRGGYSNQPQHF.

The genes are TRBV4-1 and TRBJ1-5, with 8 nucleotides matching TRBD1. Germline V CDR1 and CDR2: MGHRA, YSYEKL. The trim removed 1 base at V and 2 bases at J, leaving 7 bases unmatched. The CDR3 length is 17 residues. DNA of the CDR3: TGCGCCAGCAGCCAAGCCTCAGGGGGCGCGGGCAATCAGCCCCAGCATTTT. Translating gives CASSQASGGAGNQPQHF.

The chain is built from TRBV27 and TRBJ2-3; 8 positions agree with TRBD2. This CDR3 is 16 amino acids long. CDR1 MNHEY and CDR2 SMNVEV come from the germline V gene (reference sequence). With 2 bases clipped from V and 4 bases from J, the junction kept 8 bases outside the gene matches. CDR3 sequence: CASSLGSSGISDTQYF. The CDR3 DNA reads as TGTGCCAGCAGTTTAGGTAGTAGCGGGATTTCAGATACGCAGTATTTT.

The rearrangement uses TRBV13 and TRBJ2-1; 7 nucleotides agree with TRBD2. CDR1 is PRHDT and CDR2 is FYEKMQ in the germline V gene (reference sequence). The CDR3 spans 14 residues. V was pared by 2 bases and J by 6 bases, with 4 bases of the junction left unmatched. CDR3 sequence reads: CASSLWSSGNEQFF. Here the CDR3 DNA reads TGTGCCAGCAGCTTATGGTCTAGCGGCAATGAGCAGTTCTTC.

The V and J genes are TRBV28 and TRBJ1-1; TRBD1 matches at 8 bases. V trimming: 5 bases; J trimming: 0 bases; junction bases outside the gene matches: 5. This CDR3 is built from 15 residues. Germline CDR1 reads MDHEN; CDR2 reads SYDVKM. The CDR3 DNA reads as TGTGCCAGCAGTCCTTCAGGGGGCTTGAACACTGAAGCTTTCTTT. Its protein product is CASSPSGGLNTEAFF.

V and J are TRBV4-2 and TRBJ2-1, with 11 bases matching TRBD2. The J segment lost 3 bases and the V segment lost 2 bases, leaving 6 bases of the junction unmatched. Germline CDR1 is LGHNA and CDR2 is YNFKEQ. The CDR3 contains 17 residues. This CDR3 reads CASSQQLAGGHYNEQFF. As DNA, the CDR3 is TGTGCCAGCAGCCAACAATTAGCGGGAGGGCACTACAATGAGCAGTTCTTC.

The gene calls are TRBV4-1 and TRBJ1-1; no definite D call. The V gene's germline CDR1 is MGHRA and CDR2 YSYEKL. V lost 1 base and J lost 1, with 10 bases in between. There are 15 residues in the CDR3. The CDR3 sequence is CASSQVERQNTEAFF. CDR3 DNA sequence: TGCGCCAGCAGCCAAGTTGAGAGACAGAACACTGAAGCTTTCTTT.

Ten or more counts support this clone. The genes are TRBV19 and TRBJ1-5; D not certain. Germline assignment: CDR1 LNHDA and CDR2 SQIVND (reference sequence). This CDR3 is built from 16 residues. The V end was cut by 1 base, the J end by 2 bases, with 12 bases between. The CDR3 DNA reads TGTGCCAGTAGTATAGGCGGGTTCGGAGGCAATCAGCCCCAGCATTTT. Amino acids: CASSIGGFGGNQPQHF.

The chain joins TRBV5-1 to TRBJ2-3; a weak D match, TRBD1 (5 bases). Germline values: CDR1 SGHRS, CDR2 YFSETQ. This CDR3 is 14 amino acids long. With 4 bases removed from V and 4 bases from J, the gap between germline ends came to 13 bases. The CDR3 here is CASSISQGADTQYF. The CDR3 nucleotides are TGCGCCAGCAGCATCAGCCAAGGGGCAGATACGCAGTATTTT.

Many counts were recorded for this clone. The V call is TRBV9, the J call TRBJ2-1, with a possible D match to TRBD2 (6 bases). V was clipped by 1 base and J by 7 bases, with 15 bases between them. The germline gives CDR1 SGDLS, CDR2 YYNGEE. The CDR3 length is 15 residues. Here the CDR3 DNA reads TGTGCCAGCAGCGTACGAGGAGGGCCCGGGAATGAGCAGTTCTTC. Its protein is CASSVRGGPGNEQFF.

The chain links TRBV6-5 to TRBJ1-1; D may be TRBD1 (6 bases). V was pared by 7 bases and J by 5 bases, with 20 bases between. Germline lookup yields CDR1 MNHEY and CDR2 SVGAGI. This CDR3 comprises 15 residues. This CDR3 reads CASKTGFGKGTEAFF. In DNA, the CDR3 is TGTGCCAGCAAAACAGGGTTCGGAAAAGGGACTGAAGCTTTCTTT.

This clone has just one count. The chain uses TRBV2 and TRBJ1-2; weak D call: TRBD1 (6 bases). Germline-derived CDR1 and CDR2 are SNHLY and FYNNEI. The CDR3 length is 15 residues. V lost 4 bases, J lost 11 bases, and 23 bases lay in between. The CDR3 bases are TGTGCCAGCAGTGGGACAGTGCAAGTCCGGGCACCTTACACCTTC. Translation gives CASSGTVQVRAPYTF.

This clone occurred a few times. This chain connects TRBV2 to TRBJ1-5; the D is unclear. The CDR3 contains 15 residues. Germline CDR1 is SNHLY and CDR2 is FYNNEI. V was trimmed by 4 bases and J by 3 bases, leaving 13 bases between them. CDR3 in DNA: TGTGCCAGCAGTGTCAACACCGATAACAATCAGCCCCAGCATTTT. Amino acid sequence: CASSVNTDNNQPQHF.

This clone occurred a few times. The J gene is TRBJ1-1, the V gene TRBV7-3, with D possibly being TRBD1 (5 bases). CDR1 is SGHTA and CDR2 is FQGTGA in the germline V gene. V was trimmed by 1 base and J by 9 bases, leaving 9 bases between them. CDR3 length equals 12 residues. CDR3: CASSLRRQKAFF. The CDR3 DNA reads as TGTGCCAGCAGCTTAAGAAGACAGAAAGCTTTCTTT.

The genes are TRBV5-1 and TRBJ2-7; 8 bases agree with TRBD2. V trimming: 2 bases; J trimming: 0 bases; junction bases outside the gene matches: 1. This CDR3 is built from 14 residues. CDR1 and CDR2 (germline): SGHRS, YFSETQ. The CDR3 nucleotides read TGCGCCAGCAGCTTTAGCGGGGTCTCCTACGAGCAGTACTTC. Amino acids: CASSFSGVSYEQYF.

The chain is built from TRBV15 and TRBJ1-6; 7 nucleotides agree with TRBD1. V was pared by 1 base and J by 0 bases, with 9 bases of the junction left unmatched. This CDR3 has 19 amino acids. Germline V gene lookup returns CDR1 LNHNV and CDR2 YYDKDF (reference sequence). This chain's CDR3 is CATSRAEGQLSSYNSPLHF. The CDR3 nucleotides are TGTGCCACCAGCAGAGCGGAGGGACAGTTAAGCTCCTATAATTCACCCCTCCACTTT. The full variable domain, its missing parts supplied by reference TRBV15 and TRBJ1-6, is DAMVIQNPRYQVTQFGKPVTLSCSQTLNHNVMYWYQQKSSQAPKLLFHYYDKDFNNEADTPDNFQSRRPNTSFCFLDIRSPGLGDTAMYLCATSRAEGQLSSYNSPLHFGNGTRLTVT.

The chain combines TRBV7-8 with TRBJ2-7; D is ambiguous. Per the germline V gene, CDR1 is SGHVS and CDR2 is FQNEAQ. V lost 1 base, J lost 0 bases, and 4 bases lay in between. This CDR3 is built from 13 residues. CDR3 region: CASSLGASYEQYF. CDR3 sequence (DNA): TGTGCCAGCAGCTTAGGGGCCTCCTACGAGCAGTACTTC.

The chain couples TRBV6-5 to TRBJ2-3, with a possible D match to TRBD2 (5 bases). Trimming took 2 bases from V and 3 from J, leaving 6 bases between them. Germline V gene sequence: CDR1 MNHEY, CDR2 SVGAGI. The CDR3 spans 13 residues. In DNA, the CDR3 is TGTGCCAGCAGTTACCCGGGGACAGATACGCAGTATTTT. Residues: CASSYPGTDTQYF.

The CDR3 reads CASSQVPDSHSYNSPLHF. The CDR3 coding sequence is TGCGCCAGCAGCCAAGTTCCGGACAGCCACTCCTATAATTCACCCCTCCACTTT. The chain uses TRBV4-1 and TRBJ1-6, with D perhaps matching TRBD1 (6 bases). Germline V lookup: CDR1 MGHRA, CDR2 YSYEKL. The CDR3 is 18 amino acids. Trimming removed 1 base from V and 0 bases from J, with 13 bases in between.